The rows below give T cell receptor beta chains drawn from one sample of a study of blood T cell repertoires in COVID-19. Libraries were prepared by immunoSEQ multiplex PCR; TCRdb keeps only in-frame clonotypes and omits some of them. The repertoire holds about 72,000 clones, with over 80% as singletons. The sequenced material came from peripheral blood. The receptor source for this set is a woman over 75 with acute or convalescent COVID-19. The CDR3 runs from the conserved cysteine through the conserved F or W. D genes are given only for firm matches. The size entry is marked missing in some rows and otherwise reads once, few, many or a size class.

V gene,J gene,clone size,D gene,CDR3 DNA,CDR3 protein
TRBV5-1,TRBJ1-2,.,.,TGCGCCAGCAGCTCGGTCGGGGGCTACACCTTC,CASSSVGGYTF
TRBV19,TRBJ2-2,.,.,TGTGCCACCCTCGACGGGGACACCGGGGAGCTGTTTTTT,CATLDGDTGELFF
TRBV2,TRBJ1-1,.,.,TGTGCCAGCAACGCTGGGGGCTACGGCACTGAAGCTTTCTTT,CASNAGGYGTEAFF
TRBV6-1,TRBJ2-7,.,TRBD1,TGTGCCAGCAGTGAGGGACAGCCAGGTGAGCAGTACTTC,CASSEGQPGEQYF
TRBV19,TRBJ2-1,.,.,TGTGCCAGTAGTCCTCGGGCGAGACTAGATTCTCATGAGCAGTTCTTC,CASSPRARLDSHEQFF
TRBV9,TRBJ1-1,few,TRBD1,TGTGCCAGCAGCGTAGCGGGACAGGGGACCGGAGGCACTGAAGCTTTCTTT,CASSVAGQGTGGTEAFF
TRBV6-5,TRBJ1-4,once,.,TGTGCCAGCAGAGACCACAGGCCTAATGAAAAACTGTTTTTT,CASRDHRPNEKLFF
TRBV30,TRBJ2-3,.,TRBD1,TGTGCCTGGCAACCGACAGGGTGGTCGAATACGCAGTATTTT,CAWQPTGWSNTQYF
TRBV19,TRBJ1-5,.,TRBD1,TGTGCCAGTAGCCGGAGGGGGCAGGAGTATCAGCCCCAGCATTTT,CASSRRGQEYQPQHF
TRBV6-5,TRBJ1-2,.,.,TGTGCCAGCAGTTACTCGACCGGGAGGGGCTACACCTTC,CASSYSTGRGYTF
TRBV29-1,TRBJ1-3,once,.,TGCAGCGCCGGTATACTTGGTGGAAACACCATATATTTT,CSAGILGGNTIYF
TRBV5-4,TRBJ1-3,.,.,TGTGCCAGCAGCTTGGCCCTACCGACAAGCTCTGGAAACACCATATATTTT,CASSLALPTSSGNTIYF
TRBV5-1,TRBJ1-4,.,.,TGCGCCAGCAGCTCAAGCCCTTTACAGGGTATCTCAACTAATGAAAAACTGTTTTTT,CASSSSPLQGISTNEKLFF
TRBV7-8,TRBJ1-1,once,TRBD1,TGTGCCAGCAGCCCATACGACAGGGCCCTGAACACTGAAGCTTTCTTT,CASSPYDRALNTEAFF
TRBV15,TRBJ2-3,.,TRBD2,TGTGCCACTCGGACAGGACTTTTAGCGGGAGGGGCCCCAGATACGCAGTATTTT,CATRTGLLAGGAPDTQYF
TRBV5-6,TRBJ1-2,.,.,TGTGCCACAGGACAGAGCTATGGCTACACCTTC,CATGQSYGYTF
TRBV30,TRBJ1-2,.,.,TGTGCCTGGAGAGGCAGGGCAGACAACTATGGCTACACCTTC,CAWRGRADNYGYTF
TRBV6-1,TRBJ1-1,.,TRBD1,TGTGCCAGCAGTGAAAGACAGGGCATGAACACTGAAGCTTTCTTT,CASSERQGMNTEAFF
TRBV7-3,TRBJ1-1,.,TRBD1,TGTGCCAGCAGGGGACAGGGAAAGACTGAAGCTTTCTTT,CASRGQGKTEAFF
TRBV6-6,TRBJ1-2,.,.,TGTGCCAGCAGCCGGGACTCCGTCTATGGCTACACCTTC,CASSRDSVYGYTF
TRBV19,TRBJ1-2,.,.,TGTGCCAGTAGTATAGTTGAGGGATTACAATCTGGCTACACCTTC,CASSIVEGLQSGYTF
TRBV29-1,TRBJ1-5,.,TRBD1,TGCAGCGTGGGGCAGGGGGGCAATCAGCCCCAGCATTTT,CSVGQGGNQPQHF
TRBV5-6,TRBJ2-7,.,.,TGTGCCAGCAGCTGGGGGGATTACGAGCAGTACTTC,CASSWGDYEQYF
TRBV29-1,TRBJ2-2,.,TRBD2,TGCAGCGTGGGGACTAGCGGGGGTGTCGGGGAGCTGTTTTTT,CSVGTSGGVGELFF
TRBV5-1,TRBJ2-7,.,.,TGCGCCAGCAGCTTCGACAGCAGATCCTACGAGCAGTACTTC,CASSFDSRSYEQYF
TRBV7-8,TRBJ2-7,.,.,TGTGCCAGCAGCCCCCGAGGCTCCTACGAGCAGTACTTC,CASSPRGSYEQYF
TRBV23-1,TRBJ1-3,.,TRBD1,TGCGCCAGCAACGTCACAGGGGGAGGAAACACCATATATTTT,CASNVTGGGNTIYF
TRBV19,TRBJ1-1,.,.,TGTGCCAGTAGTATAGGGACCCCAACAGGGAACACTGAAGCTTTCTTT,CASSIGTPTGNTEAFF
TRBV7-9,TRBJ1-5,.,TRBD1,TGTGCCAGCAGCCTAGGGACAGACAATCAGCCCCAGCATTTT,CASSLGTDNQPQHF
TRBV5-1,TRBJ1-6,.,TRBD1,TGCGCCAGCAGCTTGACAGGGGGTAACGGCAATTCACCCCTCCACTTT,CASSLTGGNGNSPLHF
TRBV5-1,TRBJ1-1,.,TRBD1,TGCGCCAGCAGCAACGGGACAGGGATTCGAAACACTGAAGCTTTCTTT,CASSNGTGIRNTEAFF
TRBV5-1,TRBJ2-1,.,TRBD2,TGCGCCAGCAGCTCCGAGCTAGCGGGAGGGTGGGATGAGCAGTTCTTC,CASSSELAGGWDEQFF
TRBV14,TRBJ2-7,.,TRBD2,TGTGCCAGCAGCCAAAGAACTAGCGGGCGCTCCTACGAGCAGTACTTC,CASSQRTSGRSYEQYF
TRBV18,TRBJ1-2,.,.,TGTGCCAGCTCACCAGAAGGGGACTATGGCTACACCTTC,CASSPEGDYGYTF
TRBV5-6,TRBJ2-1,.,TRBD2,TGTGCCAGCAGCTTTGGGCTAGCGGGGGATAATGAGCAGTTCTTC,CASSFGLAGDNEQFF
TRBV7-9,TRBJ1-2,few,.,TGTGCCAGCAGCTTAGAACAGGGACCTGGCTACACCTTC,CASSLEQGPGYTF
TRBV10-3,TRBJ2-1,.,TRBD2,TGTGCCATCAGTGAGTCGAGGGAGGGGACCGATTACAATGAGCAGTTCTTC,CAISESREGTDYNEQFF
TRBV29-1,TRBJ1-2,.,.,TGCAGCGTTGAAGCGAAGGGGATGGACTATGGCTACACCTTC,CSVEAKGMDYGYTF
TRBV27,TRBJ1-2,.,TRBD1,TGTGCCAGCAGTTTGGGACAGGGTGTTTATGGCTACACCTTC,CASSLGQGVYGYTF
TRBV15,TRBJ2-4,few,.,TGTGCCACCACCCCGGACTACCCCAAAAACATTCAGTACTTC,CATTPDYPKNIQYF
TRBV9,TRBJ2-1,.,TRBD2,TGTGCCAGCAGCGCGCGTAGCGGGAGGTCTAACAATGAGCAGTTCTTC,CASSARSGRSNNEQFF
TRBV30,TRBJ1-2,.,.,TGTGCCTGGACGCAGGGTTCCTATGGCTACACCTTC,CAWTQGSYGYTF
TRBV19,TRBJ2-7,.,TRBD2,TGTGCCAGTAGTATTCGAGGTAGCGGGGCGAGCTCCTACGAGCAGTACTTC,CASSIRGSGASSYEQYF
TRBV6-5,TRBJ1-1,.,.,TGTGCCAGCAGTTACAACAAGGACAGTCTGGCTTCTGAAGCTTTCTTT,CASSYNKDSLASEAFF